The 10 T cell receptor beta chains below all came from one sample that was sequenced in a study of blood T cell repertoires in COVID-19. TCRdb's copy holds only in-frame clones and misses some; the assay was immunoSEQ multiplex PCR. The repertoire holds 110,000 or so clones, 80% to 90% seen once, with roughly a quarter in the top ten. Sequencing was carried out using peripheral blood. These receptor sequences come from a man between 65 and 85 years old with active or convalescent COVID-19.

This chain links TRBV2 with TRBJ2-1; 13 bases line up with TRBD2. Germline CDR1 is SNHLY and CDR2 is FYNNEI. V was pared by 0 bases and J by 6 bases, with 2 bases of the junction left unmatched. This CDR3 is 16 amino acids long. CDR3 in amino acids: CASSEAGLAGANEQFF. The CDR3 DNA sequence: TGTGCCAGCAGTGAAGCCGGACTAGCGGGAGCCAATGAGCAGTTCTTC.

The CDR3 sequence is CASTQTEREGPRNEQFF. The CDR3 DNA is TGTGCCAGTACACAGACGGAGCGGGAGGGCCCTAGGAATGAGCAGTTCTTC. The chain is built from TRBV19 and TRBJ2-1, with 10 bases fitting TRBD2. The J segment lost 7 bases and the V segment lost 7 bases, leaving 16 bases of the junction unmatched. From germline, CDR1 is LNHDA and CDR2 SQIVND (reference sequence). The CDR3 is 17 residues long.

CDR3 DNA: TGTGCCATACAACAGGGGCACGGGGATACGCAGTATTTT. It yields the protein CAIQQGHGDTQYF. The V gene is TRBV10-3, the J gene TRBJ2-3; 7 bases are shared with TRBD1. The CDR3 has 13 residues. V trimming: 9 bases; J trimming: 6 bases; junction bases outside the gene matches: 9. Germline loops: CDR1 ENHRY, CDR2 SYGVKD.

J is TRBJ1-2 and V is TRBV24-1; D perhaps matches TRBD1 (6 bases). The length of the CDR3 is 16 residues. From germline, CDR1 is KGHDR and CDR2 SFDVKD. The ends were cut back, 3 bases at V and 8 bases at J, with 21 bases in the middle. The CDR3 loop reads CATSDPRRGGAGGYTF. CDR3 bases: TGTGCCACCAGTGATCCGAGACGGGGGGGCGCCGGGGGCTACACCTTC.

This sequence joins TRBV6-6 and TRBJ1-5, with 8 bases that match TRBD1. V was pared by 5 bases and J by 0 bases, with 15 bases of the junction left unmatched. Germline CDR1 and CDR2: MNHNY and SVGAGI (reference sequence). The CDR3 is 19 amino acids. Here the CDR3 DNA reads TGTGCCAGCAGTCAAAGGACAGGGAGGGTTATGTATAGCAATCAGCCCCAGCATTTT. Translation: CASSQRTGRVMYSNQPQHF.

The J gene is TRBJ1-2, the V gene TRBV28; 10 bases are a match to TRBD1. The length of the CDR3 is 14 residues. Germline trimming cut 5 bases from V and 8 bases from J; bases unmatched to any gene: 8. Germline CDR1 MDHEN, CDR2 SYDVKM. This chain's CDR3 is CASSNPGQGRGYTF. Here the CDR3 DNA reads TGTGCCAGCAGTAACCCGGGACAGGGGCGAGGCTACACCTTC.

This clone has only one observation. J is TRBJ1-4 and V is TRBV19, with D maybe TRBD1 (6 bases). The CDR3 runs to 18 residues. The V gene lost 8 bases and the J gene lost 0 bases, with 22 bases spanning the gap. The germline V gene encodes CDR1 LNHDA and CDR2 SQIVND (reference sequence). The DNA for the CDR3 is TGTGCCAGTTCGAACCCAAGTAGGACAGTTGCAACTAATGAAAAACTGTTTTTT. Protein product: CASSNPSRTVATNEKLFF.

The chain joins TRBV3-1 (or the pseudogene TRBV3-2) to TRBJ2-3, with TRBD1 identical over 7 bases. The CDR3 is 14 amino acids. Germline CDR1 is LGHDT and CDR2 is YNNKEL (reference sequence). V was pared by 7 bases and J by 4 bases, with 8 bases of the junction left unmatched. The CDR3 reads CASKTTGSADTQYF. In DNA form, the CDR3 reads TGTGCCAGCAAAACGACAGGGAGTGCAGATACGCAGTATTTT.

The rearrangement joins TRBV11-2 to TRBJ2-5, with a possible D match to TRBD1 (5 bases). Germline V lookup: CDR1 SGHAT, CDR2 FQNNGV. The CDR3 totals 16 residues. Trimming removed 1 base from V and 5 bases from J, with 17 bases in between. The CDR3 loop is CASSLGPRQGQETQYF. In nucleotides, the CDR3 is TGTGCCAGCAGCTTAGGGCCTCGTCAGGGCCAGGAGACCCAGTACTTC.

The V gene is TRBV7-9, the J gene TRBJ1-6; 7 nucleotides line up with TRBD1. V shed 6 bases and J 9 bases; nucleotides not matched to a gene: 2. Germline V CDR1 and CDR2: SEHNR, FQNEAQ (reference sequence). The CDR3 is made up of 12 amino acids. CDR3 nucleotide sequence: TGTGCCAGCAGTGCAGGGGGTTCACCCCTCCACTTT. This sequence encodes CASSAGGSPLHF.